This section outlines one T cell receptor (beta chain) sequence together with its context. V was trimmed by 0 bases and J by 0 bases, leaving 9 bases between them. This CDR3 has 15 amino acids. The V gene's germline CDR1 is PRHDT and CDR2 FYEKMQ (reference sequence). The sample belongs to a study of graft-versus-host responses after intestinal transplantation. Study at large: Induction with anti-thymocyte globulin, then tacrolimus and steroids for three to four years, was given to all recipients.

Sequencing was performed with immunoSEQ multiplex PCR; in TCRdb, only in-frame clones are kept and a portion is missing. The table lists some 8,700 clones, about 93% of them singletons. The TCR comes from a human patient who received an intestinal transplant, so some T cells may come from the graft donor. The chain links TRBV13 to TRBJ2-7, with D maybe TRBD2 (6 bases). This specimen was PBMCs, taken 11 days after intestinal transplantation. The CDR3 nucleotides are TGTGCCAGCAGCTTAGGCCGGGAGATCTCCTACGAGCAGTACTTC. This translates into CASSLGREISYEQYF.